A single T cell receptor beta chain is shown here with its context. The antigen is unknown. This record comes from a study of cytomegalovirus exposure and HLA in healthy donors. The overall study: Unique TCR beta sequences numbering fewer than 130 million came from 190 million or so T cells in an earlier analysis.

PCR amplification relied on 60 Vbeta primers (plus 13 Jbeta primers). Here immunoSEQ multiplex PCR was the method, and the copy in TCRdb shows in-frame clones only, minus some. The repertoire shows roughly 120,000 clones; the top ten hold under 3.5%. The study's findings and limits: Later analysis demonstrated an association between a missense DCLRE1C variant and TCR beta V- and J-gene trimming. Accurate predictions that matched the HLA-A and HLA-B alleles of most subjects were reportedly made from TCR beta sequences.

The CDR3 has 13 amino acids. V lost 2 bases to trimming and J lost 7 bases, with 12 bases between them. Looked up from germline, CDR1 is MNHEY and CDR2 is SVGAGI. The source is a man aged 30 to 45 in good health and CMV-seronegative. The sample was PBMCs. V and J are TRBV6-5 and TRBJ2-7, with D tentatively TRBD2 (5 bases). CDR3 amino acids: CASSYTLGEEQYF. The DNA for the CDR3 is TGTGCCAGCAGTTACACCCTCGGGGAAGAGCAGTACTTC.